This T cell receptor beta chain was recovered during a study of blood T cell repertoires in COVID-19. Study context: Both acute and convalescent COVID-19 samples were obtained from the United States, Italy and Spain.

V gave up 7 bases and J gave up 3 bases, with 12 bases separating them. CDR3 length equals 13 residues. In germline, CDR1 is LNHDA, CDR2 SQIVND (reference sequence). Authors' analysis steps: By means of reference gene primer amplification, nucleated cell counts were estimated. Libraries were prepared by immunoSEQ multiplex PCR; TCRdb keeps only in-frame clonotypes and omits some of them. From that table come the V and J calls and clone size; the DNA was used to work out D and trimming. Of around 72,000 clones in the sample, 81% were seen once. Sequencing was performed on peripheral blood. J is TRBJ1-2 and V is TRBV19; D unresolved. The sequence was collected from a woman in her 70s with acute or convalescent COVID-19. The CDR3, as DNA: TGTGCCAGTACTAATATGAGGGACTATGGCTACACCTTC. Translated: CASTNMRDYGYTF.